Below, 25 T cell receptor beta chains from the same sample are listed, as sequenced in a study of beta chain features in type 1 diabetes. Overall study results and limits: Moderately but significantly shorter TCRB CDR3s were found in Type 1 diabetes patients in all four CD4+ subsets.

TCRB transcripts that were expressed got sequenced, as all of the isolated RNA had been reverse transcribed. Sequenced by immunoSEQ multiplex PCR; TCRdb stores in-frame clones only, minus some. The sample includes about 340,000 clones, approximately 13% of them seen just once. Antigens for these TCRs are unknown. The sequenced sample consisted of naive CD4+ T cells from blood. The receptors stem from a woman between 18 and 30 years old with type 1 diabetes.

This clone was seen only a few times. CDR3 nucleotides: TGTGCCAGTGGGAGGGACCAAACCTACGAGCAGTACTTC. Protein product: CASGRDQTYEQYF. The chain recombines TRBV2 with TRBJ2-7, with 7 nucleotides matching TRBD2. V lost 9 bases to trimming and J lost 2 bases; unmatched junction nucleotides: 7. Germline V gene lookup returns CDR1 SNHLY and CDR2 FYNNEI. There are 13 residues in the CDR3.

This clone has a handful of counts. The J gene is TRBJ1-2, the V gene TRBV9, with TRBD1 as a possible D gene (6 bases). V lost 3 bases and J lost 4, with 16 bases in between. CDR1 and CDR2 from the germline V gene are SGDLS and YYNGEE. The length of the CDR3 is 15 residues. This chain's CDR3 is CASSETWTVPYGYTF. For the CDR3, the DNA is TGTGCCAGCAGCGAGACATGGACAGTCCCCTATGGCTACACCTTC.

This clone was detected a few times. The chain links TRBV25-1 to TRBJ1-1; the match to TRBD1 covers 9 bases. J gave up 6 bases and V 6 bases, and 5 bases lay outside the gene matches. Germline CDR1 is MGHDK and CDR2 is SYGVNS. The CDR3 totals 13 residues. CDR3 sequence: CASSRDRVSEAFF. DNA for the CDR3: TGTGCCAGCAGCCGGGACAGGGTCTCTGAAGCTTTCTTT. The variable domain in full, with the rest retrieved from reference TRBV25-1 and TRBJ1-1, is EADIYQTPRYLVIGTGKKITLECSQTMGHDKMYWYQQDPGMELHLIHYSYGVNSTEKGDLSSESTVSRIRTEHFPLTLESARPSHTSQYLCASSRDRVSEAFFGQGTRLTVV.

V gene TRBV6-5 combines with J gene TRBJ2-1, with a weak D call TRBD1 (5 bases). The CDR3 length is 14 residues. Germline V gives CDR1 MNHEY, CDR2 SVGAGI. V was pared by 5 bases and J by 0 bases, with 8 bases between. As DNA, the CDR3 is TGTGCCAGCAGTGACCAGGGCTCCTACAATGAGCAGTTCTTC. As protein: CASSDQGSYNEQFF.

This clone was seen only a few times. The gene calls are TRBV29-1 and TRBJ1-4; the match to TRBD1 covers 7 bases. With V trimmed by 7 bases and J by 8 bases, 10 bases remained unmatched. There are 13 residues in the CDR3. CDR1 is SQVTM, CDR2 ANQGSEA, per germline. The CDR3 sequence: CSAQTGLREKLFF. CDR3 sequence (DNA): TGCAGCGCCCAGACAGGGCTCAGGGAAAAACTGTTTTTT. Based on the CDR3 plus reference TRBV29-1 and TRBJ1-4, the full variable domain is SAVISQKPSRDICQRGTSLTIQCQVDSQVTMMFWYRQQPGQSLTLIATANQGSEATYESGFVIDKFPISRPNLTFSTLTVSNMSPEDSSIYLCSAQTGLREKLFFGSGTQLSVL.

The V and J genes are TRBV16 and TRBJ1-2; D perhaps matches TRBD1 (5 bases). With 1 base removed from V and 4 bases from J, the gap between germline ends came to 13 bases. The germline V gene has CDR1 KGHSY and CDR2 FQNENV. The CDR3 consists of 15 residues. The DNA for the CDR3 is TGTGCCAGCAGCCAATGGGGCAGTTCTATCTATGGCTACACCTTC. Translated: CASSQWGSSIYGYTF. The whole variable domain, filled in from reference TRBV16 and TRBJ1-2, reads GEEVAQTPKHLVRGEGQKAKLYCAPIKGHSYVFWYQQVLKNEFKFLISFQNENVFDETGMPKERFSAKCLPNSPCSLEIQATKLEDSAVYFCASSQWGSSIYGYTFGSGTRLTVV.

The rearrangement uses TRBV7-6 and TRBJ2-7, with TRBD2 as a possible D gene (5 bases). V lost 3 bases, J lost 0 bases, and 12 bases lay in between. Germline V gene lookup returns CDR1 SGHVS and CDR2 FNYEAQ. CDR3 size: 15 residues. CDR3: CASSFAAGPSYEQYF. CDR3 DNA sequence: TGTGCCAGCAGCTTTGCGGCGGGCCCCTCCTACGAGCAGTACTTC. Together with reference TRBV7-6 and TRBJ2-7, the CDR3 gives the full variable domain: GAGVSQSPRYKVTKRGQDVALRCDPISGHVSLYWYRQALGQGPEFLTYFNYEAQQDKSGLPNDRFSAERPEGSISTLTIQRTEQRDSAMYRCASSFAAGPSYEQYFGPGTRLTVT.

This clone has more than one count but fewer than ten. The gene calls are TRBV15 and TRBJ2-7, with TRBD2 matching over 11 bases. The CDR3 has 16 amino acids. CDR1 is LNHNV and CDR2 is YYDKDF in the germline V gene (reference sequence). V lost 5 bases, J lost 6 bases, and 12 bases stayed unmatched. The CDR3 sequence is CATSESSGRLSSEQYF. CDR3 coding DNA: TGTGCCACCAGCGAGTCTAGCGGGAGGCTCTCGTCCGAGCAGTACTTC.

The V gene is TRBV30, the J gene TRBJ1-2; no firm D call. The CDR3 is 15 amino acids. With 3 bases removed from V and 9 bases from J, the gap between germline ends came to 23 bases. CDR1 is GTSNPN, CDR2 SVGIG, per germline (reference sequence). Written as DNA, the CDR3 is TGTGCCTGGAGGAGGCCGAGTTTTGACTATGTGAGCTACACCTTC. This sequence encodes CAWRRPSFDYVSYTF.

V is TRBV7-9 and J is TRBJ2-1; 11 bases match TRBD2. The CDR3 sequence is 15 residues long. Germline trimming cut 5 bases from V and 4 bases from J; bases unmatched to any gene: 4. Germline V gene lookup returns CDR1 SEHNR and CDR2 FQNEAQ (reference sequence). DNA for the CDR3: TGTGCCAGCAGCCCGGGACTAGCGGCTTACAATGAGCAGTTCTTC. Its protein is CASSPGLAAYNEQFF.

CDR3 coding DNA: TGTGCCAGCAGCTCAGGACTAGCGGGAGCGAACACCGGGGAGCTGTTTTTT. Protein sequence: CASSSGLAGANTGELFF. The rearrangement uses TRBV5-4 and TRBJ2-2; TRBD2 aligns across 13 bases. Germline assignment: CDR1 SGHNT and CDR2 YYREEE (reference sequence). The length of the CDR3 is 17 residues. The J segment lost 0 bases and the V segment lost 3 bases, leaving 2 bases of the junction unmatched.

This clone showed up just a few times. Other DNA variants within this sample encode the same CDR3. This chain joins TRBV19 and TRBJ1-2; 8 bases are a match to TRBD1. This CDR3 has 13 amino acids. Germline V gene sequence: CDR1 LNHDA, CDR2 SQIVND (reference sequence). V was pared by 4 bases and J by 8 bases, with 6 bases of the junction left unmatched. The CDR3 nucleotides are TGTGCCAGTAGTACACGACAGGGGAACGGCTACACCTTC. It encodes CASSTRQGNGYTF. Using reference TRBV19 and TRBJ1-2 for the parts outside the CDR3, the full variable domain is DGGITQSPKYLFRKEGQNVTLSCEQNLNHDAMYWYRQDPGQGLRLIYYSQIVNDFQKGDIAEGYSVSREKKESFPLTVTSAQKNPTAFYLCASSTRQGNGYTFGSGTRLTVV.

This clone was detected a few times. The V gene is TRBV2, the J gene TRBJ2-7; D unresolved. Trimming stripped 1 base from V and 6 bases from J, with 7 bases between. The germline V gene has CDR1 SNHLY and CDR2 FYNNEI. The CDR3 extends over 12 amino acids. CDR3 sequence (DNA): TGTGCCAGCAGTGAAGGGCGAGGCGAGCAGTACGTC. It translates to CASSEGRGEQYV.

This rearrangement joins TRBV7-8 to TRBJ1-5; D possibly corresponds to TRBD1 (6 bases). The germline V gene has CDR1 SGHVS and CDR2 FQNEAQ. V was pared by 4 bases and J by 5 bases, with 18 bases between. The CDR3 runs to 16 residues. The CDR3 here is CASSSLQGPPDQPQHF. The CDR3, as DNA: TGTGCCAGCAGCTCTTTACAGGGACCGCCCGATCAGCCCCAGCATTTT.

This sequence joins TRBV9 and TRBJ1-2; weak D call: TRBD1 (5 bases). The V end was cut by 0 bases, the J end by 1 base, with 13 bases between. This CDR3 comprises 16 residues. Germline V gene data show CDR1 as SGDLS and CDR2 as YYNGEE. The CDR3 nucleotides are TGTGCCAGCAGCGTAGTCTCGGCAGGGCTTAACTATGGCTACACCTTC. It specifies CASSVVSAGLNYGYTF.

This clone has a handful of counts. V usage is TRBV4-2 and J usage is TRBJ1-1; 7 bases match TRBD1. CDR3 length equals 13 residues. Germline V lookup: CDR1 LGHNA, CDR2 YNFKEQ. V lost 6 bases and J lost 1; bases outside the gene matches: 2. The CDR3: CASRGTENTEAFF. In DNA form, the CDR3 reads TGTGCCAGCAGGGGGACAGAGAACACTGAAGCTTTCTTT.

The rearrangement uses TRBV5-1 and TRBJ1-4; possible D gene TRBD1, 6 bases. In germline, CDR1 is SGHRS, CDR2 YFSETQ. V lost 0 bases and J lost 4, with 7 bases in between. The CDR3 is 14 amino acids. CDR3 sequence (DNA): TGCGCCAGCAGCTTGGACAGGGTTAATGAAAAACTGTTTTTT. Translated: CASSLDRVNEKLFF.

V is TRBV6-6 and J is TRBJ2-3; 8 nucleotides agree with TRBD2. Germline V gene sequence: CDR1 MNHNY, CDR2 SVGAGI (reference sequence). V trimming: 4 bases; J trimming: 1 base; junction bases outside the gene matches: 7. The CDR3 sequence is 16 residues long. CDR3 DNA: TGTGCCAGCAGTTCCGCATCGACTAGCGGCACAGATACGCAGTATTTT. It codes for CASSSASTSGTDTQYF.

The chain has TRBV4-2 and TRBJ2-3; maybe TRBD2 (5 bases). CDR1 and CDR2 from the germline V gene are LGHNA and YNFKEQ. The germline V and J ends were trimmed by 1 base and 1 base, with 15 bases remaining between them. The CDR3 loop spans 17 amino acids. CDR3 residues: CASSQGLPGLRTDTQYF. The DNA for the CDR3 is TGTGCCAGCAGCCAAGGCCTCCCGGGATTGCGCACAGATACGCAGTATTTT.

The CDR3 loop reads CASSIPGRAINEQFF. The CDR3 DNA sequence: TGTGCCAGTAGTATTCCCGGGAGGGCCATCAATGAGCAGTTCTTC. The chain uses TRBV19 and TRBJ2-1; TRBD2 aligns across 8 bases. CDR3 length equals 15 residues. Germline V gene sequence: CDR1 LNHDA, CDR2 SQIVND (reference sequence). V was clipped by 3 bases and J by 6 bases; unmatched bases: 7.

The V call is TRBV19, the J call TRBJ1-2; D is uncertain. The CDR3 length is 11 residues. Germline CDR1 is LNHDA and CDR2 is SQIVND (reference sequence). Trimming cost V 6 bases and J 5 bases, with 7 bases left between them. CDR3 in amino acids: CASSRFYGYTF. In DNA, the CDR3 is TGTGCCAGTAGCCGGTTTTATGGCTACACCTTC.

This clone was found a few times. This chain connects TRBV10-3 to TRBJ2-5, with D tentatively TRBD2 (5 bases). CDR1 ENHRY and CDR2 SYGVKD come from the germline V gene. The CDR3 consists of 15 residues. Trimming took off 0 bases at V and 2 bases at J, with 10 bases between the two ends. CDR3 nucleotide sequence: TGTGCCATCAGTGAGTCGAAAGCGGAACAAGAGACCCAGTACTTC. This sequence encodes CAISESKAEQETQYF.

The chain recombines TRBV7-2 with TRBJ2-7, with 8 positions matching TRBD1. CDR1 SGHTA and CDR2 FQGNSA come from the germline V gene. Germline trimming cut 5 bases from V and 1 base from J; bases unmatched to any gene: 7. The CDR3 totals 15 residues. CDR3 sequence (DNA): TGTGCCAGCAGCCTCACAGGGGGTAGGTCCTACGAGCAGTACGTC. It codes for CASSLTGGRSYEQYV.

This clone turned up a few times. The chain employs TRBV28 and TRBJ2-7; 8 nucleotides agree with TRBD2. Trimming removed 2 bases from V and 2 bases from J; junction bases left unmatched: 5. This CDR3 has 15 residues. Germline V gives CDR1 MDHEN, CDR2 SYDVKM. The CDR3: CASSLSSGGPYEQYF. The CDR3 coding sequence is TGTGCCAGCAGTTTAAGTTCGGGAGGGCCCTACGAGCAGTACTTC.

The chain recombines TRBV4-3 with TRBJ2-1; D is possibly TRBD1 (5 bases). Germline CDR1 reads LGHNA; CDR2 reads YSLEER. Between the trimmed V and J ends, which lost 1 base and 2 bases, there was a span of 9 bases. The CDR3 is made up of 15 amino acids. CDR3 DNA sequence: TGCGCCAGCAGCCAAGGGCAGGGCACCTACAATGAGCAGTTCTTC. Its translation: CASSQGQGTYNEQFF.